This paragraph reports one TCR beta chain. This clone has only one observation. Its target antigen remains unknown. A junction end diverges from the germline sequence, so it may reflect a read error. The data stem from a study of cytomegalovirus exposure and HLA in healthy donors (TCRdb year 2017). Looking at the study overall: An earlier analysis of some 550 of the donors reported approximately 300 Gb of sequence data and some 120 million unique TCR beta sequences from about 180 million T cells. To predict cytomegalovirus infection status, the study combined high-throughput TCR immunosequencing, statistical association of individual TCRs with disease status, and machine learning. Along with the roughly 710-subject first cohort, a separate validation cohort of around 110 different subjects was used. HLA typing included class I and class II loci at four-digit resolution. Rather than using new phenotypic data, the later analysis identified candidate immune exposures from TCR beta sequences and from how often those sequences occurred across donors. The number of donors typed differed by locus, with roughly 629-640 for A, B, C, DRB1 and DQB1, 522 for DQA1, approximately 570 for DPA1, and 450 to 480 for DPB1. Donor age, sex, ethnicity and CMV serostatus were collected together with the repertoire data. Among the roughly 410 genotyped donors, roughly 80% belonged to the genetic ancestry cluster associated with self-reported Caucasian donors. Every repertoire in the discovery cohort had been generated on one and the same sequencing platform. Because of strong linkage in the cohort, roughly five DR-DQ haplotypes were treated as single units for association and clustering. An earlier analysis of some 500 of the donors used high-throughput TCR beta sequencing to judge whether each TCR beta V gene segment behaved as functional or pseudogenic. Across 398 genotyped donors of the cohort, an average of approximately 240,000 unique TCR beta nucleotide sequences per donor were sequenced, and roughly 18% of those sequences were non-productive. Using immunosequencing, the study profiled T cell repertoires from 666 subjects and related those repertoires to cytomegalovirus serostatus. The study aimed to test whether cataloging public T cell receptors could reveal signatures of past pathogen exposure. Roughly 300 gigabases of sequencing data and some 85 million unique TCR sequences were included in an early release covering around 650 HLA-typed donors. A later genetic analysis took genome-wide SNP genotypes for about 55% of the 666 donors and used that subset as a discovery cohort. In a later analysis, previously published TCR beta repertoires from 500 to 750 donors were re-analyzed and high-resolution HLA genotyping was added so that TCR occurrence patterns could be studied.

Paper-wide results and their limitations: A cluster of highly shared sequence variants was judged likely to represent a technical artifact of the sequencing pipeline. When HLA alleles, especially DR and DQ, strongly co-occurred, attributing TCR associations to individual alleles was difficult. In an earlier analysis of about 540 of the donors, most TCR beta V segments were observed in productive rearrangements about 87% or about 30% of the time, broadly matching IMGT annotations. Only TCR beta chains were sequenced in this cohort, and the absence of alpha or paired-chain data limited detectable features. An association between a missense DCLRE1C variant and V-gene and J-gene trimming of TCR beta chains was found in a later genetic analysis and replicated in an independent cohort. Correlated functional status among segregating V segments might reflect linkage disequilibrium, but an unknown experimental factor could not be ruled out. The presence/absence analyses assumed that sequencing depth was roughly uniform across donors, and that assumption may not be true. A later genetic analysis reported fewer N-insertions in productive TCRs among donors in an Asian-associated ancestry cluster than the roughly 720-donor mean. The study gave a list of more than 150 TCR beta chains associated with cytomegalovirus. Most CMV-associated TCR beta chains appeared to be HLA-restricted in a later analysis, and the HLA associations seemed to be driven largely by CMV exposure. HLA typing was unavailable for some donors at each locus, so association tests used only the typed subset. A further reported finding was that TCR beta sequences accurately predicted the HLA-A and HLA-B alleles for most subjects in the first cohort. The classifier was reported to diagnose cytomegalovirus status with high specificity and sensitivity in both the original and validation cohorts. According to a later analysis, parvovirus B19, influenza, CMV and Epstein-Barr virus appeared linked to several top co-occurrence clusters. Because counts were too low, some 16 rarely observed V segments, including chromosome 9 orphons, were excluded from the earlier analysis of around 640 of the donors. CMV serostatus was the only immune exposure information available for the cohort. In a later analysis, HLA-associated TCR beta chains showed more clonal expansion and lower generation probabilities than non-associated chains that were equally common. In a later analysis, more than 15,000 TCR beta sequences were associated with specific HLA alleles at a false discovery rate of 0.05. Three of the identified cytomegalovirus-associated TCR beta chains were confirmed in vitro to be specific for cytomegalovirus antigens. A later analysis found that TCR association rates varied across HLA loci, with DRB1 alleles showing the most associated TCRs and HLA-C alleles the fewest. Most TCR sequences were seen in very few donors, while some public TCRs were found in many individuals. It was suggested by the authors that the approach could potentially be generalized to other disease states and immunological phenotypes.

Library construction relied on the immunoSEQ multiplex PCR assay. For the multiplex PCR, a mixture combining 60 forward primers for TCR Vbeta segments and 13 reverse primers for TCR Jbeta segments was used. A multiplex PCR assay on genomic DNA amplified the CDR3 region of rearranged TCR beta genes. The Illumina HiSeq System was used to sequence the amplified TCR beta libraries as 87-base-pair reads. The authors' analysis ran thus. A later analysis counted about 80 million unique TCR beta chains across the 550 to 800 repertoires, and 10 million to 11 million of these chains were shared by at least two donors. Raw reads were error-corrected and collapsed into unique sequences by a nearest-neighbor algorithm in which closely related sequences were merged to remove PCR and sequencing errors. V, D and J gene segments were assigned by aligning CDR3 sequences to IMGT reference sequences. For a sequence to be retained, a match of at least six nucleotides was required to both a V gene segment and a J gene segment. A rearrangement counted as productive if the CDR3 had no stop codons and remained in frame with V and J, and every other rearrangement counted as non-productive. CDR3 was defined by IMGT convention, running from the second conserved V-encoded cysteine to the conserved J-encoded phenylalanine. The earlier analysis of 587 of the donors excluded sequences that lacked an unambiguous match to a single V gene segment. In an earlier analysis of 450 to 750 of the donors, a V segment was called functional when productive rearrangements were above 56.7%, and segregating when the standard deviation between donors exceeded 5%. To diagnose cytomegalovirus status from the catalog of TCR beta chain sequences, a statistical classification framework was built. In a later analysis, TCR nucleotide sequences were compared against IMGT/GENE-DB human TR gene sequences so that V and J genes could be assigned. A later analysis assigned CDR3 sequences and most-parsimonious VDJ recombination scenarios with the TCRdist pipeline. A later analysis defined each TCR beta chain by its CDR3 amino acid sequence plus V-gene family, and excluded reads lacking a unique V-gene family. As a way to deal with suspected cross-contamination and a sequencing artifact, a later analysis dropped approximately 590 nucleotide sequences that were highly shared and had low generation probability. In a later analysis, a clonal expansion index for each public chain was calculated from normalized within-repertoire ranks of inferred template counts. In a later analysis, generation probabilities were computed using a VDJ recombination model fitted to out-of-frame rearrangements, and the results were checked against IGoR. Hypergeometric tests were used in a later analysis to score TCR-TCR, TCR-HLA and TCR-CMV co-occurrence, with a repertoire-size bias correction applied to the TCR pairs. False discovery rates were estimated in a later analysis by permuting HLA or CMV assignments 20 times. In a later analysis, co-occurring TCRs were grouped using DBSCAN, and TCRdist sequence similarity was added for clustering within HLA-allele-positive subsets. Repertoires with fewer than 30,000 or more than 120,000 public chains, plus five repertoires with anomalous nucleotide sharing, were excluded from co-occurrence clustering. The source is immuneACCESS, and TCRdb retained only in-frame sequences with V and J called. Part of the clones is not carried over; for the studies checked, unresolved V genes explain less than half of this, and the remainder is unexplained. V, J and clone size derive from that table, while D and trimming were established from the DNA sequence. The sample profile shows tens of thousands of clones; about four fifths of them were found once. The ten top clones hold 2.1% of the sample.

The cohort comprised hundreds of healthy bone marrow donors. All cohort members were sampled while nominally healthy, although unrecorded immune exposures were likely present. The donor was CMV seronegative and was included in the group of several hundred seronegative cohort members. A peripheral blood sample was provided by each donor, and peripheral blood mononuclear cells were used for TCR beta sequencing. The Qiagen DNeasy Blood Extraction Kit was used to extract genomic DNA from the blood cell samples. Source material: PBMCs. The sequence derives from a man between 18 and 35 years old in good health and CMV-seronegative.

The CDR3 protein is CASSSVQGAGELFF. The DNA reads TGTGCTAGCAGCTCGGTACAGGGAGCCGGGGAGCTGTTTTTT. The V and J segments used are TRBV7-7 and TRBJ2-2, with a tentative D gene TRBD1 over 6 matching bases. As encoded in the germline V gene (reference sequence), CDR1 is SSHAT while CDR2 is FNYEAQ. The CDR3, from cysteine to phenylalanine, totals 14 residues. Kept here is only the CDR3 DNA, which spans 42 bases and is read in frame from base 1.